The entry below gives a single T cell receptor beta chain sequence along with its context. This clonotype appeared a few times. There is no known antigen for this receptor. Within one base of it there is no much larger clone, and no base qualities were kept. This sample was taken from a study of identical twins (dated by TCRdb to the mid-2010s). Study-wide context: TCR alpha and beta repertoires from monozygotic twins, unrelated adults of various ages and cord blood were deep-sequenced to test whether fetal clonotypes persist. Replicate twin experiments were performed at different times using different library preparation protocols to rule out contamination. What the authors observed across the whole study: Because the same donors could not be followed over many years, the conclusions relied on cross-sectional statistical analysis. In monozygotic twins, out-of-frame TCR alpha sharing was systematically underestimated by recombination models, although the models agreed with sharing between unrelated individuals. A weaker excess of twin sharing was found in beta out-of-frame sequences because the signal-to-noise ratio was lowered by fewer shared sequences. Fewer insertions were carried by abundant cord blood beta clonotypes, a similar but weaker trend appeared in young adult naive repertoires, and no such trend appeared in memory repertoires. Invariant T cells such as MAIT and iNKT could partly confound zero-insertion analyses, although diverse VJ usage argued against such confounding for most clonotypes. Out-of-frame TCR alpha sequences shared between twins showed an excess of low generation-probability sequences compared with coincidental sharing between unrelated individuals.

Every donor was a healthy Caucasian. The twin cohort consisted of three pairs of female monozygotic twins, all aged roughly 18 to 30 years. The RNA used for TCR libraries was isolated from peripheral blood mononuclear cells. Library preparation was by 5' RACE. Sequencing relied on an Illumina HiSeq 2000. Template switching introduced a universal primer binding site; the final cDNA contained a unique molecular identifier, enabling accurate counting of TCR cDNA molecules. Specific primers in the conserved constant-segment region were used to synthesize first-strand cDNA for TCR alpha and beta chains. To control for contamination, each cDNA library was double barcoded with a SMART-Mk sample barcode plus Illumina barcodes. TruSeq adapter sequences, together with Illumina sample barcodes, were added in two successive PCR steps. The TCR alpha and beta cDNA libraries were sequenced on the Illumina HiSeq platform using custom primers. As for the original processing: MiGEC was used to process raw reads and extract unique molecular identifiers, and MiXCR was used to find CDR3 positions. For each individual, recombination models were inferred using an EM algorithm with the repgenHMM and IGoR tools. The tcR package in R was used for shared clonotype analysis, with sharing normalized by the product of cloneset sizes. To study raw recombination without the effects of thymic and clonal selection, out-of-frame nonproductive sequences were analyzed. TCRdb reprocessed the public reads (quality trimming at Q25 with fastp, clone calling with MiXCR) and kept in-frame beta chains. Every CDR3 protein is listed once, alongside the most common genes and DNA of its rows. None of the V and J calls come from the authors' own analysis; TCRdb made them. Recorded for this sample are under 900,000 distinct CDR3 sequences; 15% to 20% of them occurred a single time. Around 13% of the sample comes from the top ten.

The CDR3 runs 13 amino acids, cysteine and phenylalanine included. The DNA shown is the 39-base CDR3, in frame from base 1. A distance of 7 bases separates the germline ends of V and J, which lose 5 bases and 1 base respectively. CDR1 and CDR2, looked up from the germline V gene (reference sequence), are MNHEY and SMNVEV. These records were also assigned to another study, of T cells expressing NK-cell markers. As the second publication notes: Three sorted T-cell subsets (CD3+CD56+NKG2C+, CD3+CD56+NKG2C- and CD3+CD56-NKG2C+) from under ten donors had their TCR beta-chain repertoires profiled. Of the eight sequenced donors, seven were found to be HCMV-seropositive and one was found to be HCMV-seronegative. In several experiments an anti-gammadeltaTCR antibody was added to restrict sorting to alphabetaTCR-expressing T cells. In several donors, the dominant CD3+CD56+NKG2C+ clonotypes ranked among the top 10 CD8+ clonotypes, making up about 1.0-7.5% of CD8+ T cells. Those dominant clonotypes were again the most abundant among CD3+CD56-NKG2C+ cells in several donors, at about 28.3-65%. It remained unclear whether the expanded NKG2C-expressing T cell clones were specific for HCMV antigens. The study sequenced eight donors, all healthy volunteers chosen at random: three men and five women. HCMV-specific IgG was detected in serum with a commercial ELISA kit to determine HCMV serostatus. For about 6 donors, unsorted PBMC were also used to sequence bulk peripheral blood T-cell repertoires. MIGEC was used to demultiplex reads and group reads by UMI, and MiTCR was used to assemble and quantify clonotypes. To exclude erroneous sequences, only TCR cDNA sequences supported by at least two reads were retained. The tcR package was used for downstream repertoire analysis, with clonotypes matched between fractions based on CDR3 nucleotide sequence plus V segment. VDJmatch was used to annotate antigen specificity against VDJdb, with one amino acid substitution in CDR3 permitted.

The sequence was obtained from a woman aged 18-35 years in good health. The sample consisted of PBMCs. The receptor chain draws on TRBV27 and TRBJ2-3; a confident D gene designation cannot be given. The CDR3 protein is CASSETGTDTQYF. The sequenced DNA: TGTGCCAGCAGTGAGACGGGCACAGATACGCAGTATTTT.